This note documents a single T cell receptor (beta chain) sequence. These data belong to a study of blood T cells in healthy people across ages. This CDR3 comprises 17 residues. The V and J ends lost 0 bases and 2 bases, in that order; junction bases with no gene match: 4. CDR1 is LGHDT, CDR2 YNNKEL, per germline (reference sequence). Combining a sample-barcoded 5' primer with a J-beta primer mix, a second PCR ran for about 7 to 11 cycles. TCRdb re-called the 5' RACE reads with MiXCR, one entry per CDR3 protein. Among roughly 1,800,000 distinct CDR3 sequences listed, around half were seen once. This receptor was obtained from a woman between 40 and 55 years old in good health. The material sequenced was blood. J is TRBJ2-3 and V is TRBV3-1, with 11 bases that match TRBD2. The CDR3 DNA sequence: TGTGCCAGCAGCCAAGAGGGGACTAGCGGAATCACAGATACGCAGTATTTT. Protein product: CASSQEGTSGITDTQYF.